The T cell receptor delta chain under discussion was sequenced for a study of γδ T cells in repeated Plasmodium falciparum infection. Looking at the study overall: Age- and gender-matched Australian children served as comparison for malaria-exposed Malian children.

Concerning this clone: TCRdb has a much larger clone's protein, which differs at residue 13 from the translation of this DNA, likely because of a read error; what is shown is the protein translated from the DNA.

Bulk repertoires came from Vgamma9/Vdelta2+ or Vdelta2-negative gammadelta T cells flow-sorted from PBMC. The V segment lost 2 bases and the J segment 0 bases; nucleotides outside the gene matches: 23. This CDR3 is 22 amino acids long. CDR1 TSWWSYY and CDR2 QGS come from the germline V gene. TCRdb redid clone calling on the multiplex PCR reads using CATT. The data contain approximately 53,000 delta-chain clones, 1.7% of them singletons. The chain is built from TRDV1 and TRDJ1; 8 bases are shared with TRDD3. Sequencing input: gamma-delta T cells from blood. The sequence was collected from a pool of human donors (malaria-infected and uninfected, not separated). The CDR3 sequence: CALGEGLYRTGGPLPYTDKLIF. CDR3 nucleotides: TGTGCTCTTGGGGAAGGTCTCTACCGTACTGGGGGTCCCCTCCCCTACACCGATAAACTCATCTTT.